These T cell receptor beta chains were read from a single sample in a study of identical twins' blood T cells. MiXCR, applied by TCRdb to the 5' RACE reads, yields one record per CDR3 protein. The sample gives 350,000 to 400,000 distinct CDR3 sequences, about 28% of which show up once; around 5.6% is in the top ten. Sequenced material: PBMCs. These TCRs come from a woman between 18 and 55 years old in good health. Both conserved end residues are part of each CDR3. A D gene is named only where the DNA matches it firmly. The size of a clone is reported for some rows only, either as once, few or many, or as a class for expanded clones.

v_gene,abundance,j_gene,d_gene,CDR3nt,CDR3aa
TRBV29-1,few,TRBJ1-2,TRBD1,TGCAGCGGGGCCGGGACAGGAGTTAGTGGCTACACCTTC,CSGAGTGVSGYTF
TRBV7-2,few,TRBJ2-3,TRBD2,TGTGCCAGCAGCTTCCGACTAGCCGTCTCCCTCACAGATACGCAGTATTTT,CASSFRLAVSLTDTQYF
TRBV29-1,-,TRBJ2-1,TRBD2,TGCAGCGGCCGCATAGAGCGGGAGGATCAGTTCTTC,CSGRIEREDQFF
TRBV25-1,once,TRBJ2-1,TRBD2,TGTGCCAGCAGACCGGGACTAGCGGGAACATTCTCCCACAATGAGCAGTTCTTC,CASRPGLAGTFSHNEQFF
TRBV15,-,TRBJ1-5,-,TGTGCCACCAGCAGAGATTTTCAGCCCCAGCATTTT,CATSRDFQPQHF
TRBV20-1,-,TRBJ1-1,-,TGCAGTGGAGGAAACAGGGAGAGAGCTTTCTTT,CSGGNRERAFF
TRBV29-1,few,TRBJ2-7,-,TGCAGCGGGGCCGGAGTAACCGAGCAGTACTTC,CSGAGVTEQYF
TRBV9,-,TRBJ2-5,TRBD2,TGTGCCAACAGCGTAGCTAGCGGCGAGACCCAGTACTTC,CANSVASGETQYF
TRBV19,-,TRBJ1-4,-,TGTGCCAGTAGTGCCCTACAGAGACTGTTTTTT,CASSALQRLFF
TRBV6-2/TRBV6-3,once,TRBJ2-3,TRBD2,TGTGCCAGCAGTTATCTGCCATTCGGACTAGCGGGAGGAGATACGCAGTATTTT,CASSYLPFGLAGGDTQYF
TRBV27,few,TRBJ1-1,-,TGTGCCAGCAGTTATTTAGGATGGCTCACTGAAGCTTTCTTT,CASSYLGWLTEAFF
TRBV6-2/TRBV6-3,-,TRBJ2-7,-,TGTGCCAGCAGTTTCGATTACGTGGAAGAGCAGTACTTC,CASSFDYVEEQYF
TRBV6-5,-,TRBJ1-1,-,TGTGCCAGCAGTTACGGGTCTGGTGAAGCTTTCTTT,CASSYGSGEAFF
TRBV19,-,TRBJ2-1,-,TGTGCCAGTAGTATGGATCTAGACTACAATGAGCAGTTCTTC,CASSMDLDYNEQFF
TRBV5-1,-,TRBJ2-4,-,TGCGCCAGCAGCCCCGGGGACCAGAAAAACATTCAGTACTTC,CASSPGDQKNIQYF
TRBV29-1,-,TRBJ2-3,-,TGCAGCGGAGTCCCTACCACAGATACGCAGTATTTT,CSGVPTTDTQYF
TRBV20-1,few,TRBJ2-1,TRBD2,TGCAGTGCTAGAGATGTGGCGGGGGGGCGGCACAATGAGCAGTTCTTC,CSARDVAGGRHNEQFF
TRBV12-5,-,TRBJ1-3,-,TGTGCTAGTGGGCCTAGTTTAGCCGGAAACACCATATATTTT,CASGPSLAGNTIYF
TRBV5-1,-,TRBJ1-1,-,TGCGCCAGCAGCTTGACATCAAAGAACACTGAAGCTTTCTTT,CASSLTSKNTEAFF
TRBV19,-,TRBJ1-2,-,TGTGCCAGTAGTATTCCACAGGGTACCTATGGCTACACCTTC,CASSIPQGTYGYTF
TRBV4-1,-,TRBJ2-2,-,TGCGCCAGCAGCCAAGAAGGAGGGGCGTTCGGGGAGCTGTTTTTT,CASSQEGGAFGELFF
TRBV30,-,TRBJ2-5,-,TGTGCCTGGAGTTTTTGGGAGACCCAGTACTTC,CAWSFWETQYF
TRBV4-1,-,TRBJ1-1,TRBD1,TGCGCCAGCAGCCAAGATAGGGCGACAGGGGCGAACACTGAAGCTTTCTTT,CASSQDRATGANTEAFF
TRBV6-2/TRBV6-3,-,TRBJ1-4,-,TGTGCCAGCAGTTACCTCGGGCAAGAACTGTTTTTT,CASSYLGQELFF
TRBV5-1,-,TRBJ1-2,-,TGCGCCAGCAGCCCTGCACGCGGGATCAGAGGAGGCTACACCTTC,CASSPARGIRGGYTF
TRBV11-2,few,TRBJ2-5,-,TGTGCCAGCAGCGAGGGGTACCAAGAGACCCAGTACTTC,CASSEGYQETQYF
TRBV6-1,-,TRBJ1-5,-,TGTGCCAGCAGTGTCCTCCATCATAGCAATCAGCCCCAGCATTTT,CASSVLHHSNQPQHF
TRBV20-1,-,TRBJ1-2,TRBD1,TGCAGTGCGTCGGACAGGGGAAATTTTGGCTACACCTTC,CSASDRGNFGYTF
TRBV12-3/TRBV12-4,few,TRBJ1-4,-,TGTGCCAGCAGCTTTGGCTGGGAACTGTTTTTT,CASSFGWELFF
TRBV20-1,-,TRBJ1-1,-,TGCAGTGCTAGAGAGACGACGGGGGAAACTGAAGCTTTCTTT,CSARETTGETEAFF
TRBV6-1,few,TRBJ2-1,TRBD1,TGTGCCAGCAGTGCTCGGGACAGCAATGAGCAGTTCTTC,CASSARDSNEQFF
TRBV11-3,-,TRBJ2-3,-,TGTGCCAGCAGCTTGAGGCAGGATACGCAGTATTTT,CASSLRQDTQYF
TRBV7-2,few,TRBJ2-1,-,TGTGCCAGCAGCTTAGCGCCCGGGAGCTACAATGAGCAGTTCTTC,CASSLAPGSYNEQFF
TRBV12-3/TRBV12-4,-,TRBJ2-1,-,TGCGCCAGCAGATCCATGGGACGGAAAACCTACAATGAGCAGTTCTTC,CASRSMGRKTYNEQFF
TRBV2,-,TRBJ2-2,TRBD1,TGTGCCAGCAGGGGGACAGGGGGCAAGCACGGGGAGCTGTTTTTT,CASRGTGGKHGELFF
TRBV27,-,TRBJ2-1,-,TGTGCCAGCAGTTTCCCGGGCCCTTACAATGAGCAGTTATTC,CASSFPGPYNEQLF
TRBV12-3/TRBV12-4,-,TRBJ1-1,-,TGTACCAGCAGGATGCATAACAGGGTTAACACTGAAGCTTTCTTT,CTSRMHNRVNTEAFF
TRBV20-1,many,TRBJ2-2,-,TGCAGTGCTAGTCGTTCGGGGAACACCGGGGAGCTGTTTTTT,CSASRSGNTGELFF
TRBV19,few,TRBJ1-1,-,TGTGCCAGTATTTCAATACTTGGGAACACTGAAGCTTTCTTT,CASISILGNTEAFF
TRBV2,many,TRBJ1-2,-,TGTGCCAGCAGTGAGTGGGGGCAAAACTATGGCTACACCTTC,CASSEWGQNYGYTF
TRBV19,-,TRBJ1-4,-,TGTGCCAGCCTGGGCGGGATAACTAATGAAAAACTGTTTTTT,CASLGGITNEKLFF
TRBV29-1,few,TRBJ1-1,-,TGCAGCGTTGTGGATTCGGTGAAGATAGGAGAAGCTTTCTTT,CSVVDSVKIGEAFF
TRBV20-1,-,TRBJ2-1,TRBD2,TGCATTGCTAGAGACCCCTCCGGCGGGAGCTTTCAGTTCTTC,CIARDPSGGSFQFF
TRBV5-6,-,TRBJ2-7,-,TGTGCCAGCAGCTTGGCACTCTACTACGAGCAGTACTTC,CASSLALYYEQYF
TRBV20-1,many,TRBJ1-1,-,TGCAGTGCCATTGACCAGAACACTGAAGCTTTCTTT,CSAIDQNTEAFF
TRBV5-1,-,TRBJ2-1,TRBD2,TGCGCCAGCAGGGAGCTAGCGGTTTACGACAATGAGCAGTTCTTC,CASRELAVYDNEQFF
TRBV3-1,few,TRBJ2-1,-,TGTGCCAGCAGCCAAGTCGCGAGTGAGCAGTTCTTC,CASSQVASEQFF